The rows below give T cell receptor beta chains drawn from one sample of a study of T cell changes during pregnancy in multiple sclerosis. Clones were read by immunoSEQ multiplex PCR, and TCRdb kept only the in-frame ones, dropping some. The sample includes roughly 100,000 clones, 90% seen only once; the top ten take under 0.85%. The specimen was peripheral blood, collected in the second trimester of pregnancy. The receptor set was obtained from a female donor in good health, enrolled as a control in a pregnancy study. CDR3s include the opening cysteine and the closing phenylalanine or tryptophan. A D gene is named only where the DNA matches it firmly. The listing skips clone size in some rows; elsewhere it reads once, few, many or a size class.

CDR3aa | CDR3nt | d_gene | j_gene | abundance | v_gene
CASSPAPTDGYTF | TGTGCCAGCAGCCCGGCCCCGACAGACGGCTACACCTTC | NA | TRBJ1-2 | NA | TRBV5-4
CASSWSAGRRDQYF | TGTGCCAGCAGTTGGTCTGCGGGGCGGAGGGACCAGTACTTC | NA | TRBJ2-5 | once | TRBV28
CASSLGPDSYNEQFF | TGCGCCAGCAGCTTGGGGCCAGACTCCTACAATGAGCAGTTCTTC | NA | TRBJ2-1 | NA | TRBV5-1
CASSLPGGREVVGEQFF | TGTGCCAGCAGTTTGCCGGGTGGGCGGGAAGTAGTTGGTGAGCAGTTCTTC | NA | TRBJ2-1 | NA | TRBV28
CASSSLSGQGRGGYTF | TGTGCCAGCAGTTCCCTCTCGGGACAGGGGCGGGGTGGCTACACCTTC | TRBD1 | TRBJ1-2 | NA | TRBV27
CASSFDREGNGYTF | TGTGCCAGCAGCTTTGACAGGGAAGGGAATGGCTACACCTTC | TRBD1 | TRBJ1-2 | NA | TRBV28
CASSLEGSGSSGANVLTF | TGCGCCAGCAGCTTGGAGGGTAGCGGGAGCTCTGGGGCCAACGTCCTGACTTTC | TRBD2 | TRBJ2-6 | NA | TRBV5-1
CASSLAWAPGNPRLGTQYF | TGCGCCAGCAGCTTGGCATGGGCCCCAGGCAATCCTCGATTGGGGACCCAGTACTTC | NA | TRBJ2-5 | NA | TRBV5-1
CAWRSTRPPYNEQFF | TGTGCCTGGAGGTCAACTAGGCCCCCTTACAATGAGCAGTTCTTC | NA | TRBJ2-1 | NA | TRBV30
CASSKDKDGYTF | TGCGCCAGCAGCAAGGACAAAGATGGCTACACCTTC | NA | TRBJ1-2 | NA | TRBV5-1
CASSPFSGANVLTF | TGTGCCAGCAGCCCCTTCTCTGGGGCCAACGTCCTGACTTTC | NA | TRBJ2-6 | NA | TRBV11-2
CASSPGGGHTEAFF | TGTGCCAGCTCACCGGGAGGAGGCCACACTGAAGCTTTCTTT | NA | TRBJ1-1 | NA | TRBV18
CASSSLGQGDSPLHF | TGTGCCAGCAGTTCCCTAGGACAGGGCGATTCACCCCTCCACTTT | TRBD1 | TRBJ1-6 | few | TRBV28
CASSSPVDVLTF | TGCGCCAGCAGCTCCCCGGTGGACGTCCTGACTTTC | NA | TRBJ2-6 | NA | TRBV5-1
CASSAWIGTTNTGELFF | TGTGCCAGCAGCGCATGGATCGGGACAACGAACACCGGGGAGCTGTTTTTT | NA | TRBJ2-2 | NA | TRBV9
CASSLVGRDPGNTIYF | TGTGCCAGCAGCTTAGTGGGGCGGGATCCTGGAAACACCATATATTTT | NA | TRBJ1-3 | NA | TRBV13
CASSEQGSSSYNSPLHF | TGTGCCAGCAGCGAACAGGGGTCAAGCTCCTATAATTCACCCCTCCACTTT | TRBD1 | TRBJ1-6 | NA | TRBV7-9
CASSLGSLASNQPQHF | TGTGCCAGCAGCTTAGGGTCTTTGGCTAGCAATCAGCCCCAGCATTTT | NA | TRBJ1-5 | NA | TRBV7-8
CASSLGAGGGTYEQYF | TGTGCCAGCAGCTTAGGAGCGGGCGGGGGGACCTACGAGCAGTACTTC | TRBD2 | TRBJ2-7 | NA | TRBV7-2
CASSIRYTATNEKLFF | TGTGCCAGTAGTATCCGCTATACTGCAACTAATGAAAAACTGTTTTTT | NA | TRBJ1-4 | once | TRBV19